The 5 T cell receptor beta chains below come from one sample, sequenced in a study of regulatory T cells in long-lasting Graves disease (dated by TCRdb to the early 2020s). Libraries were built with multiplex PCR. The instrument given in TCRdb is Illumina HiSeq 4000. CDR3 regions were amplified by Arm-PCR with iRepertoire HTBI primers to construct TCR beta libraries. TCRdb cleaned the public reads at Q25 with fastp, built clones with MiXCR and kept in-frame beta chains. Each record represents a unique CDR3 protein, reported with the most common genes and DNA among its rows. The sample records a few hundred thousand distinct CDR3 sequences, 23% of which are singletons. The ten top clones hold 26% of the sample. This specimen's time point label, per the study, means: persistent/refractory GD, antithyroid drugs over 5 years with positive TRAb. For both TCR sequencing and RNA sequencing, RNA was extracted from PBMCs using TRIzol.

Sequencing used peripheral blood mononuclear cells (PBMCs), obtained when the disease was refractory, from a patient treated with antithyroid drugs. These receptor sequences come from a female donor with Graves disease.

Comment on this clonotype: This may stem from a read error, because a much larger clone lies one nucleotide away. The rearrangement links TRBV6-5 to TRBJ1-2; D remains unclear. Germline CDR1 and CDR2: MNHEY and SVGAGI. The CDR3 has 12 amino acids. CDR3 in DNA: TGTGCCAGCAGAGCAAGCCCGGATGGCTACGCCTTC. Translation: CASRASPDGYAF.

This clonotype was seen only a few times. The rearrangement joins TRBV7-9 to TRBJ2-7, with 7 bases that match TRBD2. Germline V lookup: CDR1 SEHNR, CDR2 FQNEAQ (reference sequence). This CDR3 is 12 amino acids long. Unmatched junction bases numbered 4, after V lost 8 bases and J lost 3 bases. The CDR3 protein is CASASGIYEQYF. The CDR3 coding sequence is TGTGCCAGCGCTAGCGGAATCTACGAGCAGTACTTC.

The V call is TRBV7-2, the J call TRBJ2-1; D not certain. Trimming left V 3 bases short and J 7 bases short, with 13 bases between. Germline lookup yields CDR1 SGHTA and CDR2 FQGNSA. The CDR3 length is 14 residues. CDR3 coding DNA: TGTGCCAGCAGCTTCCTTAGCCCAGCAAATGAGCAGTTCTTC. It yields the protein CASSFLSPANEQFF. Together with reference TRBV7-2 and TRBJ2-1, the CDR3 gives the full variable domain: GAGVSQSPSNKVTEKGKDVELRCDPISGHTALYWYRQSLGQGLEFLIYFQGNSAPDKSGLPSDRFSAERTGGSVSTLTIQRTQQEDSAVYLCASSFLSPANEQFFGPGTRLTVL.

The chain recombines TRBV28 with TRBJ2-2; 10 bases align to TRBD1. The ends lost 6 bases at V and 0 bases at J; junction bases unmatched: 1. The CDR3 runs to 15 residues. Germline values: CDR1 MDHEN, CDR2 SYDVKM. The CDR3 loop reads CASRTGGTNTGELFF. CDR3 in DNA: TGTGCCAGCAGGACAGGGGGCACGAACACCGGGGAGCTGTTTTTT.

This chain connects TRBV19 to TRBJ2-7, with D perhaps matching TRBD1 (5 bases). The germline gives CDR1 LNHDA, CDR2 SQIVND (reference sequence). The CDR3 runs to 15 residues. V was trimmed by 4 bases and J by 0 bases, leaving 13 bases between them. CDR3 bases: TGTGCCAGTAGTAACCCTGACAGCTTCTCCTACGAGCAGTACTTC. Its translation: CASSNPDSFSYEQYF.